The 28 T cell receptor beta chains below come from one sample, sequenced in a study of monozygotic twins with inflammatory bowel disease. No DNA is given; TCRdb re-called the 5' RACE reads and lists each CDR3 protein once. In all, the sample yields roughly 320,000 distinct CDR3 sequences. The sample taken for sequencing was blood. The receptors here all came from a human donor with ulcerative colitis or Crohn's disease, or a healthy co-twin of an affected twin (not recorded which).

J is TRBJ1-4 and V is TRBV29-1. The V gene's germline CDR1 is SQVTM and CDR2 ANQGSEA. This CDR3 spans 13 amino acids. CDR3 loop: CSVEAGTNEKLFF.

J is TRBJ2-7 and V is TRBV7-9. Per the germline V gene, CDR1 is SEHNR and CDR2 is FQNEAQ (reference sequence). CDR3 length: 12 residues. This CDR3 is CASSLVGSEQYF.

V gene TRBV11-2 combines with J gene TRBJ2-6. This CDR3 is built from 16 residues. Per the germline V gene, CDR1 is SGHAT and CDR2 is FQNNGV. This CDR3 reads CASSFSGYFGANVLTF. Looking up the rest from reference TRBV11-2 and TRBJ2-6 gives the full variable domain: EAGVAQSPRYKIIEKRQSVAFWCNPISGHATLYWYQQILGQGPKLLIQFQNNGVVDDSQLPKDRFSAERLKGVDSTLKIQPAKLEDSAVYLCASSFSGYFGANVLTFGAGSRLTVL.

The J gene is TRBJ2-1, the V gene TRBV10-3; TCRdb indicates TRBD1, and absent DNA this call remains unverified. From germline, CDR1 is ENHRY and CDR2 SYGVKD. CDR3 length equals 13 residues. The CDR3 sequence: CAINRGGLDEQFF.

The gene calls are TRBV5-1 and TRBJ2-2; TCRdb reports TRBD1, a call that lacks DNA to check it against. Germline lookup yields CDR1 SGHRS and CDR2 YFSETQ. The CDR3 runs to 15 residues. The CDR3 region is CASSLEGAHTGELFF.

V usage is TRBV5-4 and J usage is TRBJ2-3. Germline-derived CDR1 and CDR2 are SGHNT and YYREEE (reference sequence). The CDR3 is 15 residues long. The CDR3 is CASSLAAPNTDTQYF.

The CDR3 here is CASLGGGNDEQFF. This chain connects TRBV2 to TRBJ2-1; TCRdb proposes TRBD2, but this gene call is untestable without DNA. The CDR3 covers 13 residues. CDR1 SNHLY and CDR2 FYNNEI come from the germline V gene.

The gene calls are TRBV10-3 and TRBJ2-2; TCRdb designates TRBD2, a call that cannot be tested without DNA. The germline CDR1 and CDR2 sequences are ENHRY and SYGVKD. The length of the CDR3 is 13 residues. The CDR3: CAISLSGAGELFF.

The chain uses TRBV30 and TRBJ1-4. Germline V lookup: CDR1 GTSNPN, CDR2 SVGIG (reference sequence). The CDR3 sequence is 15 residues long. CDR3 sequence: CAWSFQVRVNEKLFF.

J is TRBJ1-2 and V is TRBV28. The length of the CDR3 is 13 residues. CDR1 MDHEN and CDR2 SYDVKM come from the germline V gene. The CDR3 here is CASSFNPRYGYTF.

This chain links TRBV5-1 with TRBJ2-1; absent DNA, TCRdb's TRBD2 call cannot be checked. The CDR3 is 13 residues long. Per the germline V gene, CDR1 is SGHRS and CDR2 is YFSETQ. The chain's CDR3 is CASSFSSGAEQFF.

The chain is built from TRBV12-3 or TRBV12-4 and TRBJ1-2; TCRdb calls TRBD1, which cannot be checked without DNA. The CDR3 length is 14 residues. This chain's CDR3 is CAIHSRGQNYGYTF.

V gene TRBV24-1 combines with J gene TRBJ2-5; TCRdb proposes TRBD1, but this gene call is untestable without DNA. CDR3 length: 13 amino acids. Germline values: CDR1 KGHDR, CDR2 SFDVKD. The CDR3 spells CAREGTAEETQYF.

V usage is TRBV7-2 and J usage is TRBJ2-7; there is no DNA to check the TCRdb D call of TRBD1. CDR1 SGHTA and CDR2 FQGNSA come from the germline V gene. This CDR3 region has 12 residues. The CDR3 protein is CASRGQGYEQYF.

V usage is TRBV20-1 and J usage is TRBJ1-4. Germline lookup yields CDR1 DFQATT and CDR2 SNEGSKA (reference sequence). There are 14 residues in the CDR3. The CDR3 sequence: CSARDHAAASKLFF.

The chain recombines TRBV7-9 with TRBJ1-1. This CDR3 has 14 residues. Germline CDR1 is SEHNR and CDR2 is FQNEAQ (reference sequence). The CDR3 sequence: CASSLELFNTEAFF.

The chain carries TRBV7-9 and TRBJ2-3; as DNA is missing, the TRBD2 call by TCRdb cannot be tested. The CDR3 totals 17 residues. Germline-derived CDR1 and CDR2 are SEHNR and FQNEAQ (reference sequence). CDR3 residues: CASSNGWAVRSTDTQYF.

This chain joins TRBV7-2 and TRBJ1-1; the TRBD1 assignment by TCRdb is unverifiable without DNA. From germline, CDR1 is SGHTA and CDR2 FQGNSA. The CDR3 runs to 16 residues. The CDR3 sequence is CASSFASGTRNTEAFF.

The CDR3 loop reads CSASLPGLAYEQYF. The chain employs TRBV20-1 and TRBJ2-7; absent DNA, TCRdb's TRBD2 call cannot be checked. The CDR3 has 14 residues. In germline, CDR1 is DFQATT, CDR2 SNEGSKA (reference sequence).

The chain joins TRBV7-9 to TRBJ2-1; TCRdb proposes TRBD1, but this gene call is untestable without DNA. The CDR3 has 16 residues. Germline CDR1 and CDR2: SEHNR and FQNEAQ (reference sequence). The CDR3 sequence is CASSPGGGGAYNEQFF.

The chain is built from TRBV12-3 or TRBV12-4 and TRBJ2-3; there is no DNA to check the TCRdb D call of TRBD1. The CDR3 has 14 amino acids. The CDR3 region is CASSDTLGPDTQYF.

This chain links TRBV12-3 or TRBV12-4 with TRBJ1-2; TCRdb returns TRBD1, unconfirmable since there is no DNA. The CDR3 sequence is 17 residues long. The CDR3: CASSLATRDRGLHGYTF.

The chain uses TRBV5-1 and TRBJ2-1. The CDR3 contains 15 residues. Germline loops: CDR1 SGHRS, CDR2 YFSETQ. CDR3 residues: CASSLGVMSGNEQFF.

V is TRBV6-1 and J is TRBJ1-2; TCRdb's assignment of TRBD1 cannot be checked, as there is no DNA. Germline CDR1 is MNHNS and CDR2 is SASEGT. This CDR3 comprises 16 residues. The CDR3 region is CASSAIRDRGPYGYTF.

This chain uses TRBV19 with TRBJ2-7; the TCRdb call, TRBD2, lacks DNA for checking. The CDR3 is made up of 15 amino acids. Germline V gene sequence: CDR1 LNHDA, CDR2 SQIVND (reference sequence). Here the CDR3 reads CASSTKAGNSYEQYF.

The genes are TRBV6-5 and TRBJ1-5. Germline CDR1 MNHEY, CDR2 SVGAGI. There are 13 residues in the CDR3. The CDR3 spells CASSYREGQPQHF.

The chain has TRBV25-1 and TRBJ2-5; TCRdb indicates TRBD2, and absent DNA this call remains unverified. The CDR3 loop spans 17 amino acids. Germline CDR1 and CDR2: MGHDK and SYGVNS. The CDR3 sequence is CASSESSTSGTQETQYF.

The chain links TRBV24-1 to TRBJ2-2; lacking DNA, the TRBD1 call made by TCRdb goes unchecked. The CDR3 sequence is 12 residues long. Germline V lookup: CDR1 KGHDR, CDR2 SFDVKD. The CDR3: CATSVGIGELFF.